These T cell receptor beta chains were read from a single sample in a study of beta chain features in type 1 diabetes. The assay was immunoSEQ multiplex PCR, and TCRdb's table has in-frame clones only and misses some. The sample gives 200,000 to 250,000 clones, under 13% of which show up once; 1% to 1.5% is in the top ten. Sequencing used central memory CD4+ T cells from blood. These receptors originate from a man between 18 and 29 years old in good health. Each CDR3 is given with its conserved first and last residue. A D gene is named only where the DNA matches it firmly. Only part of the rows carry a size: once, few, many, or a class if the clone is expanded.

TRBV14	-	TRBD2	TRBJ2-5	TGTGCCAGCAGCCATTTAGCGGGAGGACGGACCCAGTACTTC	CASSHLAGGRTQYF
TRBV27	-	TRBD2	TRBJ2-3	TGTGCCAGCAGCGTACCAACTAGCGTAGGCACAGATACGCAGTATTTT	CASSVPTSVGTDTQYF
TRBV30	many	-	TRBJ1-1	TGTGCCTGGAGTGGAGGGGCGGGGAACACTGAAGCTTTCTTT	CAWSGGAGNTEAFF
TRBV10-3	-	TRBD1	TRBJ2-5	TGTGCCATCAGGGCCAATACAGGGGTAGAGACCCAGTACTTC	CAIRANTGVETQYF
TRBV7-9	-	-	TRBJ2-2	TGTGCCAGCAGCTCTGGGACGGCGAACACCGGGGAGCTGTTTTTT	CASSSGTANTGELFF
TRBV29-1	-	TRBD1	TRBJ2-7	TGCAGCGTTGGGAGACAGGGGCGCGGCCAGTACTTC	CSVGRQGRGQYF
TRBV5-1	few	-	TRBJ2-7	TGCGCCAGCAGCTTCGAGGGCTCGACCGAGCAGTACTTC	CASSFEGSTEQYF
TRBV7-2	few	TRBD2	TRBJ2-2	TGTGCCAGCAGCTACTCCGGGACTAGCGGGCCCGGGGAGCTGTTTTTT	CASSYSGTSGPGELFF
TRBV5-1	once	-	TRBJ2-7	TGCGCCAGCAGCTTGGGGGCGCATTTGTTGGTCGAGCAGTACTTC	CASSLGAHLLVEQYF
TRBV6-6	few	TRBD1	TRBJ2-7	TGTGCCAGCAGTTACGTGGACAGGGAAAACGAGCAGTACTTC	CASSYVDRENEQYF
TRBV7-2	-	-	TRBJ2-7	TGTGCCAGCAGCTTAGGCCGGGGGTGGTCCTACGAGCAGTACTTC	CASSLGRGWSYEQYF
TRBV9	-	-	TRBJ2-4	TGTGCCAGCAGCGTAGCAGGCGGAACAGTTAACATTCAGTACTTC	CASSVAGGTVNIQYF
TRBV30	-	TRBD1	TRBJ1-5	TGTGCCTGGAGTGTAGGTTTAGTGATGGGACAGGGCAGGAATCAGCCCCAGCATTTT	CAWSVGLVMGQGRNQPQHF
TRBV18	-	-	TRBJ2-5	TGTGCCAGCTCACCCCTACAAGAGACCCAGTACTTC	CASSPLQETQYF
TRBV9	few	TRBD2	TRBJ2-7	TGTGCCAGCAGCGTAGGGAGCGGGACTATCCTATACGAGCAGTACTTC	CASSVGSGTILYEQYF
TRBV7-3	many	-	TRBJ2-1	TGTGCCAGCAGCTCGGACAATGAGCAGTTCTTC	CASSSDNEQFF
TRBV7-9	few	-	TRBJ2-1	TGTGCCAGCAGCCAAACCTTCGCGGACAATGAGCAGTTCTTC	CASSQTFADNEQFF
TRBV6-6	-	-	TRBJ2-7	TGTGCCAGCAGTTACTCGGGGGAGTACGAGCAGTACTTC	CASSYSGEYEQYF
TRBV5-1	-	-	TRBJ2-3	TGCGCCAGCAGCTTGGCGGGCAGGGCACCCGATACGCAGTATTTT	CASSLAGRAPDTQYF
TRBV20-1	-	-	TRBJ2-7	TGCAGCGTACGGACAGCCTACGAGCAGTACTTC	CSVRTAYEQYF
TRBV4-2	-	TRBD2	TRBJ2-3	TGTGCCAGCACCCTAGCGGGAGAATTGTCAGATACGCAGTATTTT	CASTLAGELSDTQYF
TRBV30	many	-	TRBJ2-7	TGTGCCTGGAGTGTCTGGGGGGCGCGGAACGAGCAGTACTTC	CAWSVWGARNEQYF
TRBV9	few	-	TRBJ2-1	TGTGCCAGCAGCGTGGTTCGGGGTCCCAATGATGAGCAGTTCTTC	CASSVVRGPNDEQFF
TRBV6-1	-	-	TRBJ2-7	TGTGCCAGCAGTGAACTAGGTTCGGAGCAGTACTTC	CASSELGSEQYF
TRBV7-9	few	TRBD2	TRBJ2-3	TGTGCCAGCAGCTCTAGCGGGGCCACAGATACGCAGTATTTT	CASSSSGATDTQYF
TRBV5-1	few	-	TRBJ2-3	TGCGCCAGCAGCCCAAGGACAGCCTCGGGAGATACGCAGTATTTT	CASSPRTASGDTQYF
TRBV7-3	-	TRBD2	TRBJ2-3	TGTGCCAGCAGCCCACAGGCCGGGAGGGGAGATACGCAGTATTTT	CASSPQAGRGDTQYF
TRBV20-1	-	-	TRBJ2-1	TGCAGTGCTCTTGGTAATGAGCAGTTCTTC	CSALGNEQFF
TRBV12-5	-	-	TRBJ2-1	TGTGCTAGTGGTTTGCTAGCGTACAATGAGCAGTTCTTC	CASGLLAYNEQFF
TRBV20-1	few	TRBD2	TRBJ2-7	TGCAGTCCTGCTAGCGGAGACAGGCAGTACTTC	CSPASGDRQYF
TRBV4-3	-	-	TRBJ1-2	TGCGCCAGCAGCCAAGAGCATGGGCTGGGCTACACCTTC	CASSQEHGLGYTF
TRBV10-3	few	TRBD1	TRBJ2-7	TGTGCCATCAGTTCACCGGGACAGGGAATGGGCTACGAGCAGTACTTC	CAISSPGQGMGYEQYF